Ten or more counts support the clone carrying this TCR beta chain. The data belong to a study of molecular identifiers for immune sequencing clone quantification. The V gene end was trimmed by 2 bases and the J gene end by 4 bases; junction bases not matched to a gene: 3. The CDR3 covers 15 residues. The germline V gene encodes CDR1 SNHLY and CDR2 FYNNEI. A single record per CDR3 protein comes from TCRdb applying MiXCR to the PCR reads. The sample includes approximately 63,000 distinct CDR3 sequences, around 20% of them seen just once. The sequence came from a human donor in good health. Some libraries in this study had Jurkat cell RNA spiked in. The sample comprised naive CD8+ T cells from blood, with Jurkat cell RNA spiked in. Subset specified: FACS-sorted CD8+CD4-CCR7+CD45RA+ naive T cells. The chain recombines TRBV2 with TRBJ2-3; 10 nucleotides align to TRBD1. CDR3 DNA: TGTGCCAGCAGTGAATGGGACAGGGGTTCAGATACGCAGTATTTT. Protein product: CASSEWDRGSDTQYF.